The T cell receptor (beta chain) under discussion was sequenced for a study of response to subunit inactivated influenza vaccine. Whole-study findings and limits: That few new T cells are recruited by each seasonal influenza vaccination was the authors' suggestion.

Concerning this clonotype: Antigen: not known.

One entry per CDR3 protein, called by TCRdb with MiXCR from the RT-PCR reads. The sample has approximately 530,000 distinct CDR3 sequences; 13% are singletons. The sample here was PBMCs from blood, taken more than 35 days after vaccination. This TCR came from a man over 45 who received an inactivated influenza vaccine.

In DNA form, the CDR3 reads TGCGCCAGCGGCCTAGCGGACCACTACAATGAGCAGTTCTTC. As protein: CASGLADHYNEQFF. The V call is TRBV5-1, the J call TRBJ2-1, with 7 bases that match TRBD2. Germline trimming cut 7 bases from V and 3 bases from J; bases unmatched to any gene: 7. Per the germline V gene, CDR1 is SGHRS and CDR2 is YFSETQ. This CDR3 is built from 14 residues.